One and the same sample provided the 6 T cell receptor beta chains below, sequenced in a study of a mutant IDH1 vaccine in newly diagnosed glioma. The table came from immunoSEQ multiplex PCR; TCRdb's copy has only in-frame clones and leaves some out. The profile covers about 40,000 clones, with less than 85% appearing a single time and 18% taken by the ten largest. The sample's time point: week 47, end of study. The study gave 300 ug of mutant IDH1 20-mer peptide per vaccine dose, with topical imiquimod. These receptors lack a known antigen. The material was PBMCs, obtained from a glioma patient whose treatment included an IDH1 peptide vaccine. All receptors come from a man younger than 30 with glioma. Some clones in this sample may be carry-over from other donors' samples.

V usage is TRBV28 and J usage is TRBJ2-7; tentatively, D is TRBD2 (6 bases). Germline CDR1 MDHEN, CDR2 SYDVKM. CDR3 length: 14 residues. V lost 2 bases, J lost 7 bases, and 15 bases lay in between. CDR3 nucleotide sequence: TGTGCCAGCAGTTTAGGGAGTGCGGGGTGGGAGCAGTACTTC. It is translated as CASSLGSAGWEQYF.

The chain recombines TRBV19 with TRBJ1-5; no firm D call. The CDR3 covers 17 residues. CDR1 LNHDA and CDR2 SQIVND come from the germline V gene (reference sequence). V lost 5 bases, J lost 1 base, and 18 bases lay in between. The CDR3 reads CASSAGLQWVSNQPQHF. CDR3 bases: TGTGCCAGTAGTGCGGGTCTTCAGTGGGTAAGCAATCAGCCCCAGCATTTT.

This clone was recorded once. The CDR3 DNA reads TGTGCCAGCAGCCTGGGACACGGTGAAGCTTTCTTT. Protein product: CASSLGHGEAFF. The chain uses TRBV27 and TRBJ1-1, with a weak D call TRBD1 (6 bases). The CDR3 sequence is 12 residues long. V lost 6 bases and J 7 bases, leaving 12 bases between the germline ends. In germline, CDR1 is MNHEY, CDR2 SMNVEV (reference sequence).

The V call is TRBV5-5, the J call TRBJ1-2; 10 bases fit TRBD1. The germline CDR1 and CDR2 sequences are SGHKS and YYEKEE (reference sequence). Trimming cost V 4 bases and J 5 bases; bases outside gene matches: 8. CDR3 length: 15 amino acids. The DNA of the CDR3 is TGTGCCAGCAGCATCACTCAGGGACAGGGGTATGGCTACACCTTC. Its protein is CASSITQGQGYGYTF.

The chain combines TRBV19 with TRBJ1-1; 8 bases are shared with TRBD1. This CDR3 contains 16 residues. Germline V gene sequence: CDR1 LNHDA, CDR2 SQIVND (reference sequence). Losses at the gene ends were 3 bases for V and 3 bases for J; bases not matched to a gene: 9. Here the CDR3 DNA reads TGTGCCAGTAGTATCCGACAGGGGAGGATTCACACTGAAGCTTTCTTT. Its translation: CASSIRQGRIHTEAFF.

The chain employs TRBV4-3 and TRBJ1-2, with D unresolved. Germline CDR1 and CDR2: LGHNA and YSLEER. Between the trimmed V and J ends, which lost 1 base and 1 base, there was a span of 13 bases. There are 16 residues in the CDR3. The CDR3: CASSQAWASYNYGYTF. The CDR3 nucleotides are TGCGCCAGCAGCCAAGCATGGGCTTCTTATAACTATGGCTACACCTTC.